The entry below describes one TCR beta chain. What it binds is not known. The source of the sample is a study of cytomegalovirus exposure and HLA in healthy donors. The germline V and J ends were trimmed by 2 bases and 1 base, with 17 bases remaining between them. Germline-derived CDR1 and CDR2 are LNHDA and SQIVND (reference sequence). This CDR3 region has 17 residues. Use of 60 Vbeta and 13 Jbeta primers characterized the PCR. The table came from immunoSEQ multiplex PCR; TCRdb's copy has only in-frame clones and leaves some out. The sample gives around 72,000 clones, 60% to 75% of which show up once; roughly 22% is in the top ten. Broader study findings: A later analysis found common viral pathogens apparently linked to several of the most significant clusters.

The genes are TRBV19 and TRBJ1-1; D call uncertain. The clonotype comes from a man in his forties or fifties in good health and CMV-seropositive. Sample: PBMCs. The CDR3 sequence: CASSILTSGYSNTEAFF. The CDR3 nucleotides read TGTGCCAGTAGTATACTAACATCGGGATATTCGAACACTGAAGCTTTCTTT. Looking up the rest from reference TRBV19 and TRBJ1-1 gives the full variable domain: DGGITQSPKYLFRKEGQNVTLSCEQNLNHDAMYWYRQDPGQGLRLIYYSQIVNDFQKGDIAEGYSVSREKKESFPLTVTSAQKNPTAFYLCASSILTSGYSNTEAFFGQGTRLTVV.